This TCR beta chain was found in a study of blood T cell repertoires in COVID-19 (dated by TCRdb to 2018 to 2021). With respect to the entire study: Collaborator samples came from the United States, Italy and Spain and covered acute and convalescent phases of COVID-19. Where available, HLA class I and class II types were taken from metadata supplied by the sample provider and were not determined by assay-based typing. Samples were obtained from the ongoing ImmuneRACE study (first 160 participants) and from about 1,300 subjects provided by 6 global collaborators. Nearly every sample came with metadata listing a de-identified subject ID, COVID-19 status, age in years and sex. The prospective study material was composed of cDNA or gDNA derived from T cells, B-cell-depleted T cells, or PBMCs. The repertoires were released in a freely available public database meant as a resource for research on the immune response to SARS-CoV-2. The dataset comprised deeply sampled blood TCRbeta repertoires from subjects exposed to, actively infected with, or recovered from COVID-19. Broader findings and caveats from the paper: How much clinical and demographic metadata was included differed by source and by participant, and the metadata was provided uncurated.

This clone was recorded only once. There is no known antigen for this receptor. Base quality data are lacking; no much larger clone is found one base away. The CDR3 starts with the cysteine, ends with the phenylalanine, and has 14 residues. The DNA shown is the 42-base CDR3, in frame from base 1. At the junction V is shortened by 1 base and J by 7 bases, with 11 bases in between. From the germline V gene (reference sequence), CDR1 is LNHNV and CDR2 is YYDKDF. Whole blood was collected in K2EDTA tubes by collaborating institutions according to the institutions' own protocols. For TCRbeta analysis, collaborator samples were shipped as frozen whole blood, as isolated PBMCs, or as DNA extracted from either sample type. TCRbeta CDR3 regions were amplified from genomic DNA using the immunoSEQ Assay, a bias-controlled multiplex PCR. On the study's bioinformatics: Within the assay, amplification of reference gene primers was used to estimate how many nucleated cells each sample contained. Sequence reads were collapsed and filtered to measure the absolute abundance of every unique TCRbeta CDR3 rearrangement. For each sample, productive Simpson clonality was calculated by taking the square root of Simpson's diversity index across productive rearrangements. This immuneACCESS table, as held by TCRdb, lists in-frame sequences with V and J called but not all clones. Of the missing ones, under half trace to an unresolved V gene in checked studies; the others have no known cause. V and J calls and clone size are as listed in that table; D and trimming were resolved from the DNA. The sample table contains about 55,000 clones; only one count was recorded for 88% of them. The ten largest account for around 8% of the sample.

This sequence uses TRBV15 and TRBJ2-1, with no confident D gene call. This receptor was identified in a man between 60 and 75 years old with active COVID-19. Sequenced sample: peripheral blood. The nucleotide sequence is TGTGCCACCAGCAGAGTGGCAGAAGTTAATGAGCAGTTCTTC. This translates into CATSRVAEVNEQFF.